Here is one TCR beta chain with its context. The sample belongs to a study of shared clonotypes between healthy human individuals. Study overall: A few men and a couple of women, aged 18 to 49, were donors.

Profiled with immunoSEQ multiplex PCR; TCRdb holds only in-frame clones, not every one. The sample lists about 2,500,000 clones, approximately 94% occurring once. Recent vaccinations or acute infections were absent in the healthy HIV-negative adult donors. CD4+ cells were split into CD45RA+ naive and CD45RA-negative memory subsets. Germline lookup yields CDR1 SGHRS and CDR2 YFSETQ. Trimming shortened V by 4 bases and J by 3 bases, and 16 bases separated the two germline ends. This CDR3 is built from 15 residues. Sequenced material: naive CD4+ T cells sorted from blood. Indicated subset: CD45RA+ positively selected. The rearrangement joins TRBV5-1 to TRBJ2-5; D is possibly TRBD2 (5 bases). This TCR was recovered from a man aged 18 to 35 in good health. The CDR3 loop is CASSPTHRGEETQYF. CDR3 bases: TGCGCCAGCAGCCCGACCCACCGGGGTGAAGAGACCCAGTACTTC.